This TCR beta chain was sequenced for a study of blood T cell repertoires in COVID-19 (dated by TCRdb to about 2020). For the wider study: Samples from collaborators originated in the United States, Italy and Spain and spanned both the acute and convalescent phases of COVID-19. The dataset comprised deeply sampled blood TCRbeta repertoires from subjects exposed to, actively infected with, or recovered from COVID-19. The samples were drawn from two sources: the first 160 participants of the ongoing ImmuneRACE study, and 1,000 to 1,500 subjects contributed by 6 global collaborators. Sample metadata almost always included a de-identified subject ID, COVID-19 status, age in years and sex. The material from the prospective study consisted of cDNA or gDNA derived from T cells, B-cell-depleted T cells, or PBMCs. HLA class I and class II types, where available, came from metadata supplied by the sample provider rather than from assay-based typing. A freely available public database, intended as a resource for researchers studying the immune response to SARS-CoV-2, is where the repertoires were released. Overall results and qualifications from the work: The quantity of clinical and demographic metadata differed by source and by participant and was supplied without curation.

TCRbeta CDR3 regions were amplified from genomic DNA by means of the immunoSEQ Assay, a bias-controlled multiplex PCR. Turning to the authors' computational methods: The number of nucleated cells in each sample was estimated by amplification of reference gene primers within the assay. To quantify the absolute abundance of each unique TCRbeta CDR3 rearrangement, sequence reads were collapsed and filtered. For each sample, productive Simpson clonality was calculated by taking the square root of Simpson's diversity index across productive rearrangements. Imported from immuneACCESS, the table was reduced by TCRdb to in-frame sequences with V and J called. These copies leave out some clones; in studies compared against another copy, an unresolved V gene accounts for under half, and the cause of the remainder is not known. V and J calls and clone size are copied from that table; D and trimming were computed from the DNA. The sample profile shows just over 95,000 clones; more than 75% of them were found once. The ten largest clones take up 15% to 20% of the sample.

Collaborating institutions collected whole blood in K2EDTA tubes following their own protocols. For TCRbeta analysis, collaborators shipped samples in one of three forms: frozen whole blood, isolated PBMCs, or DNA extracted from either of those sample types. Trimming takes 3 bases from V and 9 bases from J, and the germline ends sit 21 bases apart. Reading the germline V gene (reference sequence) gives CDR1 GTSNPN and CDR2 SVGIG. CDR3 length: 15 amino acids, cysteine to phenylalanine. This entry keeps only the CDR3 DNA: 45 bases, framed from base 1. Comment on this clone: Its antigen is still unknown. Base qualities are not recorded, but no much larger clone differs from it by a single base.

The chain links TRBV30 with TRBJ2-4, and possibly TRBD2, on 6 matching bases. This TCR was sampled from a man older than 75 with acute or convalescent COVID-19. The specimen sequenced was peripheral blood. The sequenced DNA: TGTGCCTGGAGAAAATCTGGGGGGACTGATGGCATTCAGTACTTC. Its translation is CAWRKSGGTDGIQYF.